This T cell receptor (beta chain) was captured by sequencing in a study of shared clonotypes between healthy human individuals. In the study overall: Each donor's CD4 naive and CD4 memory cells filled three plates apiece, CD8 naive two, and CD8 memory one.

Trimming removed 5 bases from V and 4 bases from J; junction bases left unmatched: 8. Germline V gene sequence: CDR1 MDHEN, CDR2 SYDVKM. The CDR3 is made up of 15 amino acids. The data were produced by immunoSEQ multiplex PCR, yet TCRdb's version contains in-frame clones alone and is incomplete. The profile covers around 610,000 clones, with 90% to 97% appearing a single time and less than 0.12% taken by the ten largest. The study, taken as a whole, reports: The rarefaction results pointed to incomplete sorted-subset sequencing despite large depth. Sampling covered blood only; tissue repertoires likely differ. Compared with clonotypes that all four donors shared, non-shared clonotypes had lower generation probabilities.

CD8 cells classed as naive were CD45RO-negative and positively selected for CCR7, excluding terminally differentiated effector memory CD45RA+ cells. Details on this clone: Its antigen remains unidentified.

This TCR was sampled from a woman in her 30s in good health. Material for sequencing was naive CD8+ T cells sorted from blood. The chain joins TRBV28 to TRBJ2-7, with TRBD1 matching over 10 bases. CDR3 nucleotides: TGTGCCAGCAGTCACCGACAGGGGGCGACGTACGAGCAGTACTTC. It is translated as CASSHRQGATYEQYF.